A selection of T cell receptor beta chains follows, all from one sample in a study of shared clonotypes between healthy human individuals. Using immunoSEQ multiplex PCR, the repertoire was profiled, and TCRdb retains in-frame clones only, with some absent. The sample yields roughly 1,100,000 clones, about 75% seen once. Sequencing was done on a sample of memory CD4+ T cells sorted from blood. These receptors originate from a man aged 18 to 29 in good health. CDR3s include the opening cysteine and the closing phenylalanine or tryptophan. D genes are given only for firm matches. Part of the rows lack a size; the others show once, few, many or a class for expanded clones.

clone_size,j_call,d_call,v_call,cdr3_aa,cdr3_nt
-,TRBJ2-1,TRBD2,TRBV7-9,CASSLAGGAGKSSYNEQFF,TGTGCCAGCAGCTTAGCGGGAGGAGCGGGGAAAAGCTCCTACAATGAGCAGTTCTTC
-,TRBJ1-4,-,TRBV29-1,CSVRLYGGAGEKLFF,TGCAGCGTTAGACTGTACGGGGGCGCCGGGGAAAAACTGTTTTTT
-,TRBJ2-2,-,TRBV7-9,CASSFRQGGTGELFF,TGTGCCAGCAGCTTTCGACAGGGAGGGACCGGGGAGCTGTTTTTT
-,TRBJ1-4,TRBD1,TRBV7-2,CASSFRGLWEKLFF,TGTGCCAGCAGCTTCAGGGGGCTTTGGGAAAAACTGTTTTTT
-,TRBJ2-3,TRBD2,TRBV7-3,CASSVSGGAVDTQYF,TGTGCCAGCAGCGTTAGCGGGGGGGCCGTAGATACGCAGTATTTT
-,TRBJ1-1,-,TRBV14,CASSQVEAFF,TGTGCCAGCAGCCAAGTAGAAGCTTTCTTT
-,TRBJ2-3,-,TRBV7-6,CASSRLRGATDTQYF,TGTGCCAGCAGCCGGTTGCGAGGGGCCACAGATACGCAGTATTTT
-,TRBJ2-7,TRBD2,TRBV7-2,CASSFALGGEQYF,TGTGCCAGCAGCTTCGCTCTGGGGGGGGAGCAGTACTTC
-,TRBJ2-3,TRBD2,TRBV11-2,CASSLGSGGAVDTQYF,TGTGCCAGCAGCTTAGGGAGCGGGGGGGCAGTAGATACGCAGTATTTT
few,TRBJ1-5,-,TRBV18,CASSGDTNNQPQHF,TGTGCCAGCTCGGGGGACACGAACAATCAGCCCCAGCATTTT
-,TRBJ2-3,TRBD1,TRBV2,CASRGTGEADTQYF,TGTGCCAGCAGAGGGACAGGAGAGGCAGATACGCAGTATTTT
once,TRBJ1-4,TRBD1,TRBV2,CASRLGQGTTNEKLFF,TGTGCCAGTCGCCTGGGACAGGGAACCACTAATGAAAAACTGTTTTTT
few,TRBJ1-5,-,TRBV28,CASDVRGWGNQPQHF,TGTGCCAGCGACGTGAGGGGATGGGGCAATCAGCCCCAGCATTTT
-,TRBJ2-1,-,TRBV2,CASSEQGGTGYNEQFF,TGTGCCAGCAGTGAACAGGGGGGGACAGGATACAATGAGCAGTTCTTC
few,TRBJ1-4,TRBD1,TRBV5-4,CASSSQGVEKLFF,TGTGCCAGCAGCTCACAGGGGGTTGAAAAACTGTTTTTT
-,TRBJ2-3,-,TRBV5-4,CASSLAGRVGTDTQYF,TGTGCCAGCAGCTTGGCCGGCAGGGTTGGCACAGATACGCAGTATTTT
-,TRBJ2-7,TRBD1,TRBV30,CAWSVGRGQGNF,TGTGCCTGGAGTGTAGGTCGGGGACAGGGTAACTTC
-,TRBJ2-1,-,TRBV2,CASSGSSGNEQFF,TGTGCCAGCAGTGGAAGTAGCGGAAATGAGCAGTTCTTC
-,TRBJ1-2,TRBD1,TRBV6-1,CASSELGQGANYGYTF,TGTGCCAGCAGTGAACTCGGACAGGGGGCTAACTATGGCTACACCTTC
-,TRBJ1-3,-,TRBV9,CASSVGETGLSGNTIYF,TGTGCCAGCAGCGTAGGAGAGACAGGTTTATCTGGAAACACCATATATTTT
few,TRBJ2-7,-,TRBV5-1,CASSLGQDFGEQYF,TGCGCCAGCAGCTTGGGGCAGGACTTCGGCGAGCAGTACTTC
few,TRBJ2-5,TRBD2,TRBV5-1,CASTPAGATGTQYF,TGCGCCAGCACTCCAGCGGGGGCCACGGGGACCCAGTACTTC
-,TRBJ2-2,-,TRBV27,CASSSTGGLTGELFF,TGTGCCAGCAGTTCCACCGGGGGGCTCACCGGGGAGCTGTTTTTT
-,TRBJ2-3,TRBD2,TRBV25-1,CASSELAEGNTQYF,TGTGCCAGCAGTGAACTAGCGGAGGGGAATACGCAGTATTTT
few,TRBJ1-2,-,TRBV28,CASSMIAGGGYTF,TGTGCCAGCAGCATGATCGCCGGAGGGGGCTACACCTTC
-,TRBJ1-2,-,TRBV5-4,CASSLFAADYGYTF,TGTGCCAGCAGCTTGTTTGCGGCGGACTATGGCTACACCTTC
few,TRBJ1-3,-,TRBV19,CASTRGGLSSGNTIYF,TGTGCCAGTACCCGGGGAGGACTAAGCTCTGGAAACACCATATATTTT
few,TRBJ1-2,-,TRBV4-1,CASSQQSTSNYGYTF,TGCGCCAGCAGCCAACAGTCAACCTCTAACTATGGCTACACCTTC
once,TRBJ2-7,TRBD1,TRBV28,CASSLDDRGREQYF,TGTGCCAGCAGTTTAGACGACAGGGGGCGCGAGCAGTACTTC
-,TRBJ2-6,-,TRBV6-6,CASFARAQGANVLTF,TGTGCCAGCTTTGCCAGGGCGCAAGGGGCCAACGTCCTGACTTTC
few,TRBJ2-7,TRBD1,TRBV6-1,CASSAGTGGGSKQYF,TGTGCCAGCAGTGCCGGGACAGGGGGCGGTTCTAAGCAGTACTTC
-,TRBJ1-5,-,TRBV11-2,CASSLTGVNQPQHF,TGTGCCAGCAGCTTAACGGGGGTCAATCAGCCCCAGCATTTT
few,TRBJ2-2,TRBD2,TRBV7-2,CANTGGNTGELFF,TGTGCTAATACGGGGGGAAACACCGGGGAGCTGTTTTTT
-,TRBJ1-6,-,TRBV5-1,CASSTGDDNSPLHF,TGCGCCAGCAGCACCGGGGATGATAATTCACCCCTCCACTTT
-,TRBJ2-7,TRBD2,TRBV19,CASSIEGLAGAGLPEQYF,TGTGCCAGTAGTATAGAGGGACTAGCGGGAGCGGGTCTCCCCGAGCAGTACTTC
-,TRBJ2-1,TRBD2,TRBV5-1,CASSTRLAGGNEQFF,TGCGCCAGCAGCACCCGACTAGCGGGGGGGAATGAGCAGTTCTTC
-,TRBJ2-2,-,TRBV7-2,CASSTRLPANTGELFF,TGTGCCAGCAGCACCCGACTACCCGCGAACACCGGGGAGCTGTTTTTT
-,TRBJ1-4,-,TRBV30,CAWSDYTLYEKLFF,TGTGCCTGGAGTGATTACACATTGTATGAAAAACTGTTTTTT
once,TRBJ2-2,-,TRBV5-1,CASSSLLDTGELFF,TGCGCCAGCAGCTCGCTCTTGGACACCGGGGAGCTGTTTTTT
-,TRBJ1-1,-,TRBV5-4,CASSLAQGSTEAFF,TGTGCCAGCAGCTTGGCCCAGGGCAGCACTGAAGCTTTCTTT
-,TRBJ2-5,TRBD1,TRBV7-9,CASSTGTGGWETQYF,TGTGCCAGCAGTACCGGGACAGGGGGCTGGGAGACCCAGTACTTC
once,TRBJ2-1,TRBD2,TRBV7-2,CASSLGPGLAVYNEQFF,TGTGCCAGCAGCTTGGGGCCGGGACTAGCGGTCTACAATGAGCAGTTCTTC
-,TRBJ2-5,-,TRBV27,CASRIRPQETQYF,TGTGCCAGCAGGATCCGCCCCCAAGAGACCCAGTACTTC
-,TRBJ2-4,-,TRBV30,CAWSGGLAKNIQYF,TGTGCCTGGAGTGGAGGGCTAGCCAAAAACATTCAGTACTTC
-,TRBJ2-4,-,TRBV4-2,CASSQPGAKNIQYF,TGTGCCAGCAGCCAGCCGGGGGCCAAAAACATTCAGTACTTC
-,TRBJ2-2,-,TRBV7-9,CASSLGTVANTGELFF,TGTGCCAGCAGCTTAGGGACAGTCGCGAACACCGGGGAGCTGTTTTTT